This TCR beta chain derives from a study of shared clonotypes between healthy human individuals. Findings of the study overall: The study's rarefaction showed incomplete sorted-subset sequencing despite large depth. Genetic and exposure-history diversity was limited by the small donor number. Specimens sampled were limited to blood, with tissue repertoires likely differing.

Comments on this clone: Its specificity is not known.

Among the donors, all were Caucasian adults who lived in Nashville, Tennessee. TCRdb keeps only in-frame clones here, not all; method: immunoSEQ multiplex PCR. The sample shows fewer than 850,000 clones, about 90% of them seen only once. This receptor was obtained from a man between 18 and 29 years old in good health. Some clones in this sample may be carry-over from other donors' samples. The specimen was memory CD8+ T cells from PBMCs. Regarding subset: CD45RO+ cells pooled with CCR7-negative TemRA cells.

The CDR3, as DNA: TGTGCCAGCAGTTTGCTCGACCTCTCTAGCGGGGCTTCCTACAATGAGCAGTTCTTC. Translated: CASSLLDLSSGASYNEQFF. The chain carries TRBV27 and TRBJ2-1; 9 bases line up with TRBD2. This CDR3 spans 19 amino acids. Per germline, CDR1 MNHEY and CDR2 SMNVEV (reference sequence). V was clipped by 3 bases and J by 1 base; unmatched bases: 13.